Listed below are T cell receptor beta chains from one sample, sequenced in a study of lymphopenia after photon versus proton radiotherapy. Sequencing used immunoSEQ multiplex PCR; TCRdb keeps in-frame clones, though not all of them. This sample carries 150,000 to 200,000 clones, 75% to 90% of them seen once, and the ten largest clones take around 4.6%. The sequenced sample was peripheral blood, obtained from a patient treated with photon-based radiotherapy. The receptor source for this set is a man aged 45-60 years with gastric cancer. The CDR3 runs from the conserved cysteine through the conserved F or W. Each record gives: D gene, clone size, V gene, J gene, CDR3 protein, CDR3 DNA. A D gene is named only where the DNA matches it firmly. Size is omitted from some rows. Given values are once, few, many or a class for expanded clones.

.	few	TRBV7-2	TRBJ1-1	CASSPSGGSDTEAFF	TGTGCCAGCAGCCCATCGGGGGGGTCTGACACTGAAGCTTTCTTT
TRBD2	.	TRBV5-6	TRBJ2-3	CASSPALADTDTQYF	TGTGCCAGCAGCCCAGCCCTAGCGGACACAGATACGCAGTATTTT
TRBD2	.	TRBV28	TRBJ2-7	CASSPPGGSGEQYF	TGTGCCAGCAGTCCTCCGGGGGGATCGGGCGAGCAGTACTTC
.	.	TRBV30	TRBJ2-6	CAWSPRAGANVLTF	TGTGCCTGGAGTCCCAGGGCTGGGGCCAACGTCCTGACTTTC
TRBD2	.	TRBV7-6	TRBJ2-3	CASSLRREGGTQYF	TGTGCCAGCAGCTTACGGCGGGAGGGGGGAACGCAGTATTTT
TRBD2	.	TRBV11-2	TRBJ2-1	CASSLVGRSGLYNEQFF	TGTGCCAGCAGCTTAGTCGGGAGGAGCGGGCTGTACAATGAGCAGTTCTTC
.	.	TRBV28	TRBJ1-1	CASSTDTLNTEAFF	TGTGCCAGCAGTACGGACACTCTGAACACTGAAGCTTTCTTT
TRBD2	.	TRBV9	TRBJ2-7	CASSPQAASGYEQYF	TGTGCCAGCAGCCCGCAGGCGGCTAGCGGCTACGAGCAGTACTTC
.	.	TRBV7-2	TRBJ2-7	CASSAGINYEQYF	TGTGCCAGCAGCGCCGGGATTAACTACGAGCAGTACTTC
.	.	TRBV4-1	TRBJ1-1	CASSQARGRYTEAFF	TGCGCCAGCAGCCAAGCCAGGGGCCGGTACACTGAAGCTTTCTTT
.	.	TRBV28	TRBJ1-1	CASSSGANTEAFF	TGTGCCAGCAGTAGCGGGGCGAACACTGAAGCTTTCTTT
.	.	TRBV6-5	TRBJ2-4	CASTRVLAKNIQYF	TGTGCCAGCACTAGAGTCCTAGCCAAAAACATTCAGTACTTC
.	.	TRBV5-1	TRBJ2-1	CASSLGGTTYNEQFF	TGCGCCAGCAGCTTAGGCGGGACCACCTACAATGAGCAGTTCTTC
TRBD2	.	TRBV19	TRBJ2-1	CASSIELAGGYYNEQFF	TGTGCCAGTAGTATAGAGTTAGCGGGAGGCTACTACAATGAGCAGTTCTTC
TRBD2	.	TRBV7-9	TRBJ2-5	CASSLREGPKETQYF	TGTGCCAGCAGCTTACGGGAGGGCCCGAAAGAGACCCAGTACTTC
TRBD1	.	TRBV5-5	TRBJ2-1	CASSLTGDLHNEQFF	TGTGCCAGCAGCTTGACAGGGGACCTCCACAATGAGCAGTTCTTC
.	once	TRBV7-8	TRBJ2-1	CASSLAGAVYNEQFF	TGTGCCAGCAGCTTAGCGGGAGCGGTCTACAATGAGCAGTTCTTC
TRBD1	.	TRBV19	TRBJ2-1	CASSRTGTGMNEQFF	TGTGCCAGTAGTAGAACCGGGACAGGGATGAATGAGCAGTTCTTC
.	.	TRBV5-1	TRBJ1-3	CASSLEGSGNTIYF	TGCGCCAGCAGCTTGGAGGGCTCTGGAAACACCATATATTTT
.	.	TRBV7-9	TRBJ2-2	CASSPPRADNTGELFF	TGTGCCAGCAGCCCACCCCGGGCGGATAACACCGGGGAGCTGTTTTTT
TRBD1	.	TRBV4-1	TRBJ2-2	CASSQGRYRGRNTGELFF	TGCGCCAGCAGCCAAGGTCGGTACAGGGGCAGGAACACCGGGGAGCTGTTTTTT
.	.	TRBV29-1	TRBJ2-1	CSVVWLANNEQFF	TGCAGCGTTGTTTGGCTAGCGAACAATGAGCAGTTCTTC
TRBD2	.	TRBV7-2	TRBJ2-7	CASRLSGTSGYEQYF	TGTGCCAGCAGGCTATCCGGGACTAGCGGATACGAGCAGTACTTC
.	.	TRBV5-1	TRBJ1-1	CASGLGMNTEAFF	TGCGCCAGCGGATTAGGAATGAACACTGAAGCTTTCTTT
TRBD1	.	TRBV5-1	TRBJ2-1	CASSSLGQPDNEQFF	TGCGCCAGCAGCTCCTTGGGACAGCCCGACAATGAGCAGTTCTTC
TRBD1	.	TRBV7-2	TRBJ1-2	CASSPLMTGVAYGYTF	TGTGCCAGCAGCCCTCTAATGACAGGGGTCGCGTATGGCTACACCTTC
.	few	TRBV15	TRBJ1-2	CATSRVPQYGYTF	TGTGCCACCAGCAGAGTACCACAGTATGGCTACACCTTC
.	.	TRBV30	TRBJ1-1	CAWTKGPGQGDGGMNTEAFF	TGTGCCTGGACCAAGGGCCCCGGTCAGGGAGATGGGGGAATGAACACTGAAGCTTTCTTT
TRBD2	.	TRBV7-8	TRBJ2-2	CASSLGKLAGVRTGELFF	TGTGCCAGCAGCTTAGGAAAACTAGCGGGAGTTCGTACCGGGGAGCTGTTTTTT
.	.	TRBV11-2	TRBJ2-7	CASSTGQDYEQYF	TGTGCCAGCAGCACCGGACAAGACTACGAGCAGTACTTC
.	.	TRBV19	TRBJ1-5	CASSIFGGDQPQHF	TGTGCCAGTAGTATTTTCGGGGGGGATCAGCCCCAGCATTTT
.	.	TRBV11-2	TRBJ1-2	CASSLSAGEGANYGYTF	TGTGCCAGCAGCTTAAGCGCCGGGGAGGGTGCGAACTATGGCTACACCTTC
.	.	TRBV5-5	TRBJ1-5	CASSLGGESNQPQHF	TGTGCCAGCAGCTTGGGCGGGGAGAGCAATCAGCCCCAGCATTTT